The 18 T cell receptor beta chains below all came from one sample that was sequenced in a study of CD8+ T cells in alopecia areata. Extraction of RNA preceded its reverse transcription into cDNA, which served as the sequencing template. Sequenced by immunoSEQ multiplex PCR; TCRdb stores in-frame clones only, minus some. There are some 56,000 clones in the sample; around 96% occur only once, and 20% to 30% lies in the top ten. The source material was CD8+ T cells sorted from blood, sampled at week 0. Every receptor here comes from a human donor with alopecia areata.

The chain links TRBV27 to TRBJ2-7; D may be TRBD2 (5 bases). CDR3 length: 15 amino acids. V lost 3 bases and J lost 0, with 12 bases in between. CDR1 and CDR2 from the germline V gene are MNHEY and SMNVEV (reference sequence). CDR3: CASSFIGGGSYEQYF. CDR3 bases: TGTGCCAGCAGTTTCATCGGCGGAGGCTCCTACGAGCAGTACTTC.

The chain carries TRBV13 and TRBJ2-1, with unresolved D. Germline assignment: CDR1 PRHDT and CDR2 FYEKMQ (reference sequence). V gave up 0 bases and J gave up 4 bases, with 13 bases separating them. The length of the CDR3 is 16 residues. The CDR3 DNA sequence: TGTGCCAGCAGCTTAGGCGCCCCTCCTTTGTACAATGAGCAGTTCTTC. This gives the protein CASSLGAPPLYNEQFF.

This sequence joins TRBV11-2 and TRBJ2-7, with D uncertain. Germline V gene lookup returns CDR1 SGHAT and CDR2 FQNNGV. V shed 3 bases and J shed 4 bases, with 4 bases lying between them. This CDR3 is 11 amino acids long. The CDR3 DNA is TGTGCCAGCAGCTTTAGATACGAGCAGTACTTC. Translating it yields CASSFRYEQYF.

The V gene is TRBV9, the J gene TRBJ1-1; D gene unclear. This CDR3 is 13 amino acids long. Trimming shortened V by 0 bases and J by 1 base, and 4 bases separated the two germline ends. Germline loops: CDR1 SGDLS, CDR2 YYNGEE. This CDR3 is CASSVVKNTEAFF. CDR3 coding DNA: TGTGCCAGCAGCGTAGTGAAGAACACTGAAGCTTTCTTT.

CDR3 DNA sequence: TGTGCCAGCAGCTTAGTTCCCCGAGAGGGCTACACCTTC. The encoded protein is CASSLVPREGYTF. The chain is built from TRBV7-8 and TRBJ1-2; D is ambiguous. CDR1 SGHVS and CDR2 FQNEAQ come from the germline V gene. This CDR3 is built from 13 residues. The germline V and J ends were trimmed by 1 base and 8 bases, with 11 bases remaining between them.

This sequence joins TRBV9 and TRBJ2-5; no clear D gene. CDR1 and CDR2 (germline): SGDLS, YYNGEE. With 0 bases removed from V and 5 bases from J, the gap between germline ends came to 17 bases. The CDR3 covers 16 residues. CDR3 nucleotide sequence: TGTGCCAGCAGCGTAGACCTACTCGCCTCGGAGGAGACCCAGTACTTC. Translation gives CASSVDLLASEETQYF.

In its sample, this clone was seen once. The rearrangement links TRBV6-5 to TRBJ1-5, with D uncertain. The V gene's germline CDR1 is MNHEY and CDR2 SVGAGI. The CDR3 has 13 amino acids. The V gene lost 2 bases and the J gene lost 10 bases, with 12 bases spanning the gap. The CDR3 DNA sequence: TGTGCCAGCAGTTACGGGTTTCGGGGACCCCAGCATTTT. Amino acids: CASSYGFRGPQHF.

The chain has TRBV6-1 and TRBJ2-7; tentative D call: TRBD1 (6 bases). The CDR3 length is 16 residues. V shed 1 base and J shed 3 bases, with 16 bases lying between them. Germline values: CDR1 MNHNS, CDR2 SASEGT. CDR3 sequence (DNA): TGTGCCAGCAGTGAAGATACAGGGCTATCGGGCTACGAGCAGTACTTC. This encodes CASSEDTGLSGYEQYF.

The count of this clone is one. The chain links TRBV18 to TRBJ2-1, with unresolved D. The CDR3 runs to 12 residues. The germline V gene has CDR1 KGHSH and CDR2 LQKENI. V lost 0 bases and J lost 13, with 10 bases in between. Here the CDR3 reads CASSPPDLYQFF. The DNA of the CDR3 is TGTGCCAGCTCACCACCGGACCTGTACCAGTTCTTC.

The chain combines TRBV4-3 with TRBJ2-3; D is perhaps TRBD1 (5 bases). The germline gives CDR1 LGHNA, CDR2 YSLEER. This CDR3 is built from 15 residues. V lost 0 bases and J lost 4, with 11 bases in between. DNA for the CDR3: TGCGCCAGCAGCCAAGAATCTCAGGGCGCAGATACGCAGTATTTT. It translates to CASSQESQGADTQYF.

The chain links TRBV7-2 to TRBJ2-5; 10 bases align to TRBD1. Germline V gene sequence: CDR1 SGHTA, CDR2 FQGNSA. The CDR3 runs to 16 residues. J gave up 4 bases and V 5 bases, and 10 bases lay outside the gene matches. The DNA for the CDR3 is TGTGCCAGCAGCCAGATACTGACAGGGGGCGTAGAGACCCAGTACTTC. Its translation is CASSQILTGGVETQYF. Based on the CDR3 plus reference TRBV7-2 and TRBJ2-5, the full variable domain is GAGVSQSPSNKVTEKGKDVELRCDPISGHTALYWYRQSLGQGLEFLIYFQGNSAPDKSGLPSDRFSAERTGGSVSTLTIQRTQQEDSAVYLCASSQILTGGVETQYFGPGTRLLVL.

The rearrangement joins TRBV7-9 to TRBJ2-5; D unresolved. The CDR3 covers 15 residues. The V end lost 0 bases, the J end lost 3 bases, and 11 bases lay between the germline ends. CDR1 SEHNR and CDR2 FQNEAQ come from the germline V gene (reference sequence). The CDR3 loop is CASSLAISLEETQYF. The CDR3 bases are TGTGCCAGCAGCTTAGCGATTAGCTTAGAAGAGACCCAGTACTTC.

J is TRBJ2-5 and V is TRBV14, with D possibly matching TRBD2 (5 bases). The CDR3 totals 16 residues. V was pared by 0 bases and J by 5 bases, with 16 bases between. The germline V gene encodes CDR1 SGHDN and CDR2 FVKESK. The CDR3 sequence: CASSQDAVAWWETQYF. Written as DNA, the CDR3 is TGTGCCAGCAGCCAAGATGCGGTAGCGTGGTGGGAGACCCAGTACTTC.

This sequence joins TRBV7-2 and TRBJ2-3; D remains ambiguous. The CDR3 has 12 residues. Trimming shortened V by 7 bases and J by 9 bases, and 14 bases separated the two germline ends. CDR1 is SGHTA, CDR2 FQGNSA, per germline. The CDR3 DNA is TGTGCCAGCACCACGGACCCCCGGACGCAGTATTTT. This encodes CASTTDPRTQYF.

The rearrangement links TRBV6-6 to TRBJ2-2; D not resolved. The CDR3 has 16 amino acids. V was pared by 4 bases and J by 6 bases, with 18 bases between. Germline CDR1 reads MNHNY; CDR2 reads SVGAGI (reference sequence). The CDR3 region has the DNA TGTGCCAGCAGTTTCTCAGCCGGTGGTGGCTCCGGGGAGCTGTTTTTT. The encoded protein is CASSFSAGGGSGELFF.

CDR3 loop: CASSSYRGYEQYF. DNA of the CDR3: TGTGCCAGCAGCTCATACAGGGGCTACGAGCAGTACTTC. This chain connects TRBV11-2 to TRBJ2-7, with 7 bases matching TRBD1. V shed 4 bases, J shed 3 bases, and the junction held 3 bases outside the gene matches. The CDR3 covers 13 residues. Germline V CDR1 and CDR2: SGHAT, FQNNGV.

The chain is built from TRBV4-1 and TRBJ2-3, with a tentative D call TRBD1 (6 bases). Germline values: CDR1 MGHRA, CDR2 YSYEKL. Trimming stripped 2 bases from V and 4 bases from J, with 10 bases between. The CDR3 totals 14 residues. The CDR3 spells CASSQHKGADTQYF. CDR3 nucleotide sequence: TGCGCCAGCAGCCAACATAAGGGGGCAGATACGCAGTATTTT.

This clone was counted a single time. The genes are TRBV9 and TRBJ2-5, with 9 nucleotides matching TRBD2. The CDR3 runs to 16 residues. J lost 5 bases, V lost 0 bases, and 8 bases had no gene match. Looked up from germline, CDR1 is SGDLS and CDR2 is YYNGEE. Here the CDR3 reads CASSVGGGALDETQYF. The CDR3 bases are TGTGCCAGCAGCGTAGGCGGGGGGGCCCTGGATGAGACCCAGTACTTC.